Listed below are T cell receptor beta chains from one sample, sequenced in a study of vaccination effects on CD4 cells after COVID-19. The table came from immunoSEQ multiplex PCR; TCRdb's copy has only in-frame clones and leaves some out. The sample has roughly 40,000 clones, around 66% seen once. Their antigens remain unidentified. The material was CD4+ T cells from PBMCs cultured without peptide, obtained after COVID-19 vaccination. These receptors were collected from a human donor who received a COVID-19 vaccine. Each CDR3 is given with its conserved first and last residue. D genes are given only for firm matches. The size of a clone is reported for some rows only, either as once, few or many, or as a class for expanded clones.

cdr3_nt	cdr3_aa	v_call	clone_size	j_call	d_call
TGTGCCAGTAGTATTCCGACAGACACGGGTGAAAAACTGTTTTTT	CASSIPTDTGEKLFF	TRBV19	-	TRBJ1-4	-
TGTGCCAGCAGCCAAGCGGGCCCGTTACCAAGCTCCTACAATGAGCAGTTCTTC	CASSQAGPLPSSYNEQFF	TRBV21-1	-	TRBJ2-1	-
TGTGCCAGCAAAGCAGACAGGGGGTTGAGGGAGCAGTACTTC	CASKADRGLREQYF	TRBV2	few	TRBJ2-7	TRBD1
TGTGCCACCAGTGCCGGGTCGGGTACAGATACGCAGTATTTT	CATSAGSGTDTQYF	TRBV24-1	-	TRBJ2-3	-
TGTGCCAGCAGGGGGTTTAGCAATCAGCCCCAGCATTTT	CASRGFSNQPQHF	TRBV6-5	few	TRBJ1-5	-
TGTGCCAGCAGCCAAGATCAGAGGGGACTAGCGGGGGGGCTGTTTTCAGATACGCAGTATTTT	CASSQDQRGLAGGLFSDTQYF	TRBV3-1/TRBV3-2	-	TRBJ2-3	TRBD2
TGCGCCAGCAGCCAAGTATCCGGGACAGCGTCCGACTCTGCCCCCTACAATGAGCAGTTCTTC	CASSQVSGTASDSAPYNEQFF	TRBV4-1	-	TRBJ2-1	TRBD1
TGTGCCAGCAGCAACCACCGGGACAGCGAGCAGTACTTC	CASSNHRDSEQYF	TRBV7-9	few	TRBJ2-7	TRBD1
TGTGCCAGCAGTGAATCGGGCAGGGTGAAGGAAGCTTTCTTT	CASSESGRVKEAFF	TRBV25-1	few	TRBJ1-1	-
TGTGCCAGCAGTGAAGCAGAGTTGCGGTATACTGAAGCTTTCTTT	CASSEAELRYTEAFF	TRBV6-1	-	TRBJ1-1	-
TGTGCCAGCAGAATGGCAGGGAACTATGGCTACACCTTC	CASRMAGNYGYTF	TRBV6-5	-	TRBJ1-2	-
TGTGCCAGCAGTGATGTAATGGGGACAATTGAGCAGTTCTTC	CASSDVMGTIEQFF	TRBV6-1	-	TRBJ2-1	-
TGTGCCAGCAGTGAGGTGCGGGTGAGCACCGGGGAGCTGTTTTTT	CASSEVRVSTGELFF	TRBV6-1	-	TRBJ2-2	-
TGTGCCAGCAGTTTATCAACAGGGGACACTGAAGCTTTCTTT	CASSLSTGDTEAFF	TRBV27	once	TRBJ1-1	TRBD1
TGTGCCAGCAGTTACAGGGGCCAAGGGGAGCCCCAGCATTTT	CASSYRGQGEPQHF	TRBV5-6	few	TRBJ1-5	TRBD1
TGTGCCAGCAGCTTAACGCATCGGAGTGAAAAACTGTTTTTT	CASSLTHRSEKLFF	TRBV7-8	-	TRBJ1-4	-
TGTGCCAGTATCGGGGGGTACTCTGGAAACACCATATATTTT	CASIGGYSGNTIYF	TRBV6-5	-	TRBJ1-3	-
TGTGCCAGCTCACCCGCGGAGTTAGGGGGGTCCGGTGAAAAACTGTTTTTT	CASSPAELGGSGEKLFF	TRBV18	once	TRBJ1-4	-
TGCAGTGCTAGACCAACAGGGGGGGCTTTCTTT	CSARPTGGAFF	TRBV20-1	-	TRBJ1-1	TRBD1
TGTGCCAGCGGACTTAGGGCTCAGGGCTACACCTTC	CASGLRAQGYTF	TRBV6-5	-	TRBJ1-2	-
TGTGCCAGCGGACGACTAGCGCCGAAAGGGGACGAGCAGTACTTC	CASGRLAPKGDEQYF	TRBV27	-	TRBJ2-7	TRBD2
TGTGCCAGCAGCGCGGCCGGGACAGGACACAATGAGCAGTTCTTC	CASSAAGTGHNEQFF	TRBV9	-	TRBJ2-1	TRBD1
TGCGCCAGCAGCTTGGGGCTAGCTAGGGGTTCTTACGAGCAGTACTTC	CASSLGLARGSYEQYF	TRBV5-1	-	TRBJ2-7	-
TGCGCCAGCAGCATGACTAGCGGGATCCCATACAATGAGCAGTTCTTC	CASSMTSGIPYNEQFF	TRBV5-1	-	TRBJ2-1	TRBD2
TGTGCCTGTGGGGACAGGGGCCGGGGGGCCTACGAGCAGTACTTC	CACGDRGRGAYEQYF	TRBV30	-	TRBJ2-7	TRBD1
TGTGCCAGCTCACCAACCAGCACCGGGGAGCTGTTTTTT	CASSPTSTGELFF	TRBV18	-	TRBJ2-2	-
TGTGCCAGCAGCCAAGATGTAGGGGGGAGGACCGCAGATACGCAGTATTTT	CASSQDVGGRTADTQYF	TRBV14	-	TRBJ2-3	-
TGTGCCAGCAGCCAGGGCTTCCGCGATCCCTACGAGCAGTACTTC	CASSQGFRDPYEQYF	TRBV7-9	-	TRBJ2-7	-
TGTGCCAGCACCTCTGGAGGGGGCATCTATGGCTACACCTTC	CASTSGGGIYGYTF	TRBV6-5	-	TRBJ1-2	TRBD1
TGTGCCATCAGTGAGTCGCAAACTGATGGCTACACCTTC	CAISESQTDGYTF	TRBV10-3	-	TRBJ1-2	-
TGTGCCACCCAGACTAGCGGGGGGTACTACGAGCAGTACTTC	CATQTSGGYYEQYF	TRBV19	few	TRBJ2-7	TRBD2
TGTGCCAGCAGCATCGCGGGACCTATAACTGGTGGCTACACCTTC	CASSIAGPITGGYTF	TRBV7-8	-	TRBJ1-2	-
TGCGCCAGCAGCTCGAGGGACAGTACCTACGAGCAGTACTTC	CASSSRDSTYEQYF	TRBV5-1	-	TRBJ2-7	TRBD1
TGCGCCAGCAGCCTCAAACAGGGTAGAGACTCCGAGCAGTACTTC	CASSLKQGRDSEQYF	TRBV4-1	-	TRBJ2-7	-
TGCGCCAGCAGCTTGGTCGGGGGGCAGATCACTGAAGCTTTCTTT	CASSLVGGQITEAFF	TRBV5-1	-	TRBJ1-1	-
TGTGCCAGCAGTTTACCCGGCAATCAGCCCCAGCATTTT	CASSLPGNQPQHF	TRBV12-3/TRBV12-4	-	TRBJ1-5	-
TGTGCCAGCAGCTTAATTTCGGACAGACTGACTGGAAACACCATATATTTT	CASSLISDRLTGNTIYF	TRBV7-6	-	TRBJ1-3	-
TGTGCCAGCAGCGGGACAGGGGGCAATGAGCAGTTCTTC	CASSGTGGNEQFF	TRBV12-3/TRBV12-4	few	TRBJ2-1	TRBD1
TGTGCCTGGAGTCAAAGACCGGGGATGACTGAAGCTTTCTTT	CAWSQRPGMTEAFF	TRBV30	once	TRBJ1-1	-
TGTGCCAGCAGTCGAGTAGCGGGAGGCGGAAACATTCAGTACTTC	CASSRVAGGGNIQYF	TRBV2	-	TRBJ2-4	TRBD2
TGTGCCAGCAGCGACGCGGGGGCGAATTCACCCCTCCACTTT	CASSDAGANSPLHF	TRBV3-1/TRBV3-2	few	TRBJ1-6	-
TGTGCCAGCTCAATGGACAGGGGGTCCACTAATGAAAAACTGTTTTTT	CASSMDRGSTNEKLFF	TRBV5-6	once	TRBJ1-4	TRBD1
TGTGCCAGCAGCTTAGACAGTACGGGCCTCTACGAGCAGTACTTC	CASSLDSTGLYEQYF	TRBV7-8	-	TRBJ2-7	-
TGTGCCAGCAGTGAAGCGGTACATACTGACATGAACACTGAAGCTTTCTTT	CASSEAVHTDMNTEAFF	TRBV25-1	-	TRBJ1-1	-
TGCGCCAGCAGCCCATCTGGGACCGCCCTCCACGAGCAGTACTTC	CASSPSGTALHEQYF	TRBV5-1	-	TRBJ2-7	-
TGTGCCAGCAGCCAGGACCCGGGAGGTACCTACGAGCAGTACTTC	CASSQDPGGTYEQYF	TRBV5-4	-	TRBJ2-7	TRBD2
TGTGCCAGCAGCTTACGCGTAGCCACCCAGGTCGGGGAGCTGTTTTTT	CASSLRVATQVGELFF	TRBV7-7	-	TRBJ2-2	-
TGTGCCAGTAGTAAGAAGACTGAAGCTTTCTTT	CASSKKTEAFF	TRBV19	-	TRBJ1-1	-
TGTGCCAGCAGCCCGAGACAGGGCCGAGATGAGCAGTTCTTC	CASSPRQGRDEQFF	TRBV7-9	-	TRBJ2-1	TRBD1
TGTGCCAGCAGCTTAACCAGGGCTCGTGAAAAACTGTTTTTT	CASSLTRAREKLFF	TRBV11-2	-	TRBJ1-4	-
TGTGCCAGCAGCTTGGGGGGGGGCTCTGGGGCCAACGTCCTGACTTTC	CASSLGGGSGANVLTF	TRBV7-6	-	TRBJ2-6	TRBD2
TGTGCCAGTAGTATGAGACAGGGCCTTCGCGTTGGCAATCAGCCCCAGCATTTT	CASSMRQGLRVGNQPQHF	TRBV19	-	TRBJ1-5	TRBD1
TGTGCCAGCAGCGCAACAGGGCCCGTAAGCGGGGAGCTGTTTTTT	CASSATGPVSGELFF	TRBV7-7	-	TRBJ2-2	-
TGTGCCAGCAGCTACGGACAAAGAGGGAATCAGCCCCAGCATTTT	CASSYGQRGNQPQHF	TRBV6-5	-	TRBJ1-5	-
TGTGCCAGCAGCCAAGACGGGCTACAACGCTACACCTTC	CASSQDGLQRYTF	TRBV3-1/TRBV3-2	-	TRBJ1-2	-
TGTGCCACCAGCAGACTACCGGGACAGGGTCAGCAGTACTTC	CATSRLPGQGQQYF	TRBV15	-	TRBJ2-7	TRBD1
TGTGCCAGCAGTGAAAGAGAGACCCAGTACTTC	CASSERETQYF	TRBV2	-	TRBJ2-5	-
TGTGCCAGCAGCGTCGCAGGGGGGTCCTACAATGAGCAGTTCTTC	CASSVAGGSYNEQFF	TRBV9	-	TRBJ2-1	-
TGTGCCACCTCCGGGGGGCCCTATAATTCACCCCTCCACTTT	CATSGGPYNSPLHF	TRBV19	-	TRBJ1-6	-
TGTGCCAGCACCCGGACCGGATATAATGAAAAACTGTTTTTT	CASTRTGYNEKLFF	TRBV11-2	-	TRBJ1-4	-